The present TCR beta chain was sequenced within a study of blood T cell repertoires in COVID-19. At the level of the study: In each case, the material was cDNA or gDNA derived from T cells, B-cell-depleted T cells, or PBMCs.

As handled by the study authors: Amplified reference gene primers provided the basis for estimating nucleated cell counts. Clones were sequenced by immunoSEQ multiplex PCR, and TCRdb holds only the in-frame ones, with some missing. V, J and clone size were drawn from that table, and D and trimming were deduced from the DNA. Of about 300,000 clones in the sample, 88% were seen once. CDR3 length: 13 residues. V dropped 9 bases and J dropped 4 bases, with 15 bases sitting between them. The V gene's germline CDR1 is LNHDA and CDR2 SQIVND (reference sequence). V and J are TRBV19 and TRBJ1-2; TRBD1 is a possible D gene (5 bases). Sequencing used peripheral blood. This TCR came from a man in his late teens or twenties with active or convalescent COVID-19. Written as DNA, the CDR3 is TGTGCCAGCGGGGTGACGGGGGGCTATGGCTACACCTTC. This sequence encodes CASGVTGGYGYTF.